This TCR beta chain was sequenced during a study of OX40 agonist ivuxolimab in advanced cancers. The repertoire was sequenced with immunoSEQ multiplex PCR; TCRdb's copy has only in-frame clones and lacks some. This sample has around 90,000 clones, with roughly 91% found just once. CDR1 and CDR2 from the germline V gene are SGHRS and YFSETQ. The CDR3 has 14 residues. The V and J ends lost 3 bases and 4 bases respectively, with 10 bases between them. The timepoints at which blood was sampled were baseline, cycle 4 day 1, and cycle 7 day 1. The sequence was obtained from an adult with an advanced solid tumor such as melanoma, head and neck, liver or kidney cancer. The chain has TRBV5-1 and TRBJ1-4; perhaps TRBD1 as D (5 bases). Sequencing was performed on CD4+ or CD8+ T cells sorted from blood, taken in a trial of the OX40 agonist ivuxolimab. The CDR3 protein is CASSYLDSNEKLFF. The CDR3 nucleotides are TGCGCCAGCAGCTACCTCGACAGTAATGAAAAACTGTTTTTT. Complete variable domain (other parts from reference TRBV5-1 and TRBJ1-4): KAGVTQTPRYLIKTRGQQVTLSCSPISGHRSVSWYQQTPGQGLQFLFEYFSETQRNKGNFPGRFSGRQFSNSRSEMNVSTLELGDSALYLCASSYLDSNEKLFFGSGTQLSVL.